Each of the 17 T cell receptor beta chains below was sequenced from the same sample in a study of blood T cells in healthy people across ages. The authors ran a second PCR of roughly 6 to 12 cycles using a sample-barcoded 5' primer and a J-beta primer mix. TCRdb independently ran MiXCR on the 5' RACE reads; one entry per CDR3 protein. The table includes 700,000 to 900,000 distinct CDR3 sequences, 50% to 65% detected once. Sequencing was carried out using blood. The receptor set was obtained from a man older than 75 in good health.

The rearrangement uses TRBV29-1 and TRBJ1-2, with TRBD1 matching 8 bases. Per germline, CDR1 SQVTM and CDR2 ANQGSEA. J gave up 8 bases and V 8 bases, and 7 bases lay outside the gene matches. CDR3 length: 11 amino acids. The CDR3 DNA follows: TGCAGCTTCGGGACAGGCCTGGGCTACACCTTC. Its translation: CSFGTGLGYTF.

The chain combines TRBV5-1 with TRBJ2-1; tentative D call: TRBD1 (6 bases). Trimming left V 3 bases short and J 15 bases short, with 16 bases between. The CDR3 runs 12 residues. CDR1 is SGHRS and CDR2 is YFSETQ in the germline V gene. For the CDR3, the DNA is TGCGCCAGCAGCTCAGGGGACAACCGCCCGTTCTTC. This gives the protein CASSSGDNRPFF.

This clonotype was counted only a few times. This chain uses TRBV9 with TRBJ2-7; 7 bases map to TRBD2. With 3 bases clipped from V and 6 bases from J, the junction kept 9 bases outside the gene matches. Germline CDR1 is SGDLS and CDR2 is YYNGEE. The CDR3 is 14 residues long. The DNA for the CDR3 is TGTGCCAGCAGCGGGGTGACTAGCTTCGCCGAGCAGTACTTC. Translating gives CASSGVTSFAEQYF.

This sequence joins TRBV20-1 and TRBJ2-7; D is unresolved. The ends were cut back, 4 bases at V and 0 bases at J, with 10 bases in the middle. Per the germline V gene, CDR1 is DFQATT and CDR2 is SNEGSKA (reference sequence). The CDR3 is made up of 13 amino acids. The CDR3 spells CSANVETSYEQYF. In DNA, the CDR3 is TGCAGTGCTAACGTTGAGACCTCCTACGAGCAGTACTTC.

The gene calls are TRBV27 and TRBJ2-3, with 7 bases matching TRBD1. This CDR3 has 15 amino acids. After removal of 2 bases from V and 14 bases from J, the junction contained 16 bases not matched to a gene. CDR1 and CDR2 from the germline V gene are MNHEY and SMNVEV (reference sequence). CDR3 nucleotide sequence: TGTGCCAGCAGTTTAGACAGGGCCAAGCACAGATACGCGTATTTT. It specifies CASSLDRAKHRYAYF.

V gene TRBV7-6 combines with J gene TRBJ2-6; tentatively, D is TRBD1 or TRBD2 (5 bases each). CDR1 and CDR2 (germline): SGHVS, FNYEAQ. Trimming pared 3 bases from V and 0 bases from J, leaving 9 bases between. This CDR3 contains 16 residues. The CDR3, as DNA: TGTGCCAGCAGCTTTGGGGGAGCCTCTGGGGCCAACGTCCTGACTTTC. Its protein product is CASSFGGASGANVLTF.

With regard to this clonotype: The germline gene is not matched at one end of the junction; a read error may be the cause. V is TRBV18 and J is TRBJ2-3; possible D gene TRBD2, 5 bases. Germline loops: CDR1 KGHSH, CDR2 LQKENI. This CDR3 contains 13 residues. Written as DNA, the CDR3 is TGTGCCAGCGCACCACGGGATACAGATACGCAGTATTTT. Protein product: CASAPRDTDTQYF.

This rearrangement joins TRBV5-1 to TRBJ2-5; D is possibly TRBD1 or TRBD2 (6 bases each). This CDR3 has 13 residues. Trimming removed 1 base at V and 13 bases at J, with 17 bases between. The germline gives CDR1 SGHRS, CDR2 YFSETQ. This CDR3 reads CASSLQEGGELYF. The CDR3 coding sequence is TGCGCCAGCAGCTTGCAAGAGGGGGGCGAGCTGTACTTC.

This clonotype occurred a few times. The gene calls are TRBV25-1 and TRBJ2-1; D possibly corresponds to TRBD2 (6 bases). The V gene lost 3 bases and the J gene lost 4 bases, with 13 bases spanning the gap. Germline V gene data show CDR1 as MGHDK and CDR2 as SYGVNS. CDR3 size: 15 residues. The CDR3 sequence: CASSDPRGGYNEQFF. CDR3 in DNA: TGTGCCAGCAGTGACCCGAGGGGAGGTTACAATGAGCAGTTCTTC.

The rearrangement links TRBV4-1 to TRBJ2-1; D is perhaps TRBD2 (6 bases). Germline CDR1 and CDR2: MGHRA and YSYEKL. V was shortened by 0 bases and J by 5 bases, with 20 bases between the two germline ends. There are 18 residues in the CDR3. The CDR3 spells CASSQDRTIARRNNEQFF. The CDR3 region has the DNA TGCGCCAGCAGCCAAGATCGGACTATCGCAAGGAGGAACAATGAGCAGTTCTTC.

The chain carries TRBV7-3 and TRBJ2-3; tentative D call: TRBD2 (6 bases). Looked up from germline, CDR1 is SGHTA and CDR2 is FQGTGA. V lost 8 bases and J 0 bases, leaving 15 bases between the germline ends. CDR3 size: 15 residues. The CDR3 sequence is CASGISGFSTDTQYF. The CDR3, as DNA: TGTGCCAGCGGAATTAGCGGATTTAGCACAGATACGCAGTATTTT.

This clonotype was observed once. The chain links TRBV10-3 to TRBJ2-1, with TRBD2 matching 10 bases. CDR1 ENHRY and CDR2 SYGVKD come from the germline V gene. V gave up 10 bases and J gave up 7 bases; unmatched junction bases: 13. The CDR3 spans 15 residues. In DNA form, the CDR3 reads TGTGCCACCGCCTTTACTAGCGGGAAAGGGAATGAGCAGTTCTTC. As protein: CATAFTSGKGNEQFF.

The CDR3 region has the DNA TGTGCCAGCAGTGACGCGGGAGGGGACAGATACGCGTATTTT. Protein sequence: CASSDAGGDRYAYF. The V call is TRBV6-1, the J call TRBJ2-3; 9 bases fit TRBD2. V was pared by 3 bases and J by 14 bases, with 12 bases of the junction left unmatched. The CDR3 has 14 amino acids. CDR1 MNHNS and CDR2 SASEGT come from the germline V gene.

This chain uses TRBV3-1 with TRBJ2-1; possible D gene TRBD1, 5 bases. The CDR3 has 17 residues. Germline V gene lookup returns CDR1 LGHDT and CDR2 YNNKEL (reference sequence). V was shortened by 0 bases and J by 10 bases, with 22 bases between the two germline ends. The CDR3 is CASSQDLGRATFGEQFF. In DNA form, the CDR3 reads TGTGCCAGCAGCCAAGATCTGGGGCGAGCGACCTTCGGGGAGCAGTTCTTC.

This chain joins TRBV15 and TRBJ2-3; TRBD1 matches at 9 bases. Germline lookup yields CDR1 LNHNV and CDR2 YYDKDF (reference sequence). This CDR3 is built from 15 residues. V shed 1 base, J shed 14 bases, and the junction held 13 bases outside the gene matches. For the CDR3, the DNA is TGTGCCACCAGCAGAGGAACAGGGGGCGAGAGATACGCGTATTTT. Protein sequence: CATSRGTGGERYAYF.

Only a few counts were recorded for this clonotype. V usage is TRBV7-9 and J usage is TRBJ2-5; TRBD2 agrees at 7 bases. J lost 5 bases, V lost 4 bases, and 13 bases had no gene match. Germline lookup yields CDR1 SEHNR and CDR2 FQNEAQ (reference sequence). This CDR3 spans 16 amino acids. CDR3 coding DNA: TGTGCCAGCAGCTGGTACAAGCGGGGAGAGGAGGAGACCCAGTACTTC. Its translation is CASSWYKRGEEETQYF.

The CDR3 is CASSGLLLGEQFF. In DNA, the CDR3 is TGTGCCAGCAGCGGCCTTCTACTGGGTGAGCAGTTCTTC. V usage is TRBV9 and J usage is TRBJ2-1; D uncertain. The V end was cut by 3 bases, the J end by 9 bases, with 13 bases between. The CDR3 extends over 13 amino acids. Germline values: CDR1 SGDLS, CDR2 YYNGEE.